This T cell receptor (beta chain) was identified in a study of Ad26.COV2.S vaccination and SARS-CoV-2 variants. TCRdb keeps only in-frame clones here, not all; method: immunoSEQ multiplex PCR. In the table there are around 450,000 clones, roughly 87% of which are singletons. CDR1 is SGDLS and CDR2 is YYNGEE in the germline V gene. Deletions cut 0 bases from V and 1 base from J, with 9 bases between. The length of the CDR3 is 15 residues. Treatment reported: 15 to 20 received Ad26.COV2.S at low or high dose, single or two shots; about 5 received placebo; per-sample allocation not given. Sampling was done on day 63 after the first vaccine or placebo injection. It was an adult aged 18-55 years in Boston who was the donor. About this clone itself: The antigen remains undetermined. The identical CDR3 is also encoded by other nucleotide sequences in the sample.

Study-wide points: Spike-specific TCR breadth ran higher among vaccine recipients than placebo recipients.

This specimen was peripheral blood, taken in a trial of Ad26.COV2.S vaccine versus placebo. The J gene is TRBJ2-3, the V gene TRBV9; weak D call: TRBD2 (6 bases). The TCR was taken from a person aged 18-65 years who received the Ad26.COV2.S COVID-19 vaccine or a placebo. CDR3 nucleotide sequence: TGTGCCAGCAGCGTAGTGTCGGGAGGCACAGATACGCAGTATTTT. This translates into CASSVVSGGTDTQYF.